The present TCR beta chain was sequenced within a study of CD8 T cells in ankylosing spondylitis. Study findings and constraints: A motif in TCR beta, a set of roughly eight highly homologous variants, appeared characteristic of ankylosing spondylitis blood. There was reportedly significant enrichment of clones that were disease-linked in matched ankylosing spondylitis synovial fluid. Previously reported in reactive arthritis synovial fluid and blood were some of the motif variants. CD8+ by phenotype, disease-linked clones were relatively rare in peripheral blood.

In making TCR beta libraries, quantitative 5'-RACE with molecular barcodes was used. TCRdb analysed the 5' RACE reads with MiXCR anew, one entry per CDR3 protein. The table records about 480,000 distinct CDR3 sequences, 17% of them present only once. CDR3 length: 14 residues. Trimming at V came to 2 bases and at J to 9 bases, leaving 6 bases not matched to a gene. Germline-derived CDR1 and CDR2 are SGHDN and FVKESK. This clonotype was seen only a few times. The target antigen is unknown. The specimen was blood, either unsorted or a sorted T cell fraction (not recorded which). This rearrangement joins TRBV14 to TRBJ2-1, with TRBD2 identical over 8 bases. The clonotype comes from a male donor with ankylosing spondylitis. The CDR3 here is CASSQPAGGGEQFF. As DNA, the CDR3 is TGTGCCAGCAGCCAACCGGCGGGGGGCGGTGAGCAGTTCTTC.